These 30 T cell receptor beta chains share one sample of origin, sequenced in a study of T cells in Graves' hyperthyroidism and ophthalmopathy. TCR beta CDR3 regions were amplified from RNA. When the TCR CDR3 underwent first-round RT-PCR, the HTBI primer set was used. TCRdb reprocessed the multiplex PCR reads with MiXCR, giving one entry per CDR3 protein. Of 400,000 to 550,000 distinct CDR3 sequences in the sample, around 14% were seen once. Sequencing was performed on blood. The receptors shown here come from a woman between 18 and 29 years old with Graves' hyperthyroidism.

In regard to this clonotype: One base away lies a much larger clone, so this may be a sequencing read error. This chain links TRBV19 with TRBJ1-1; 10 positions match TRBD1. Germline CDR1 is LNHDA and CDR2 is SQIVND (reference sequence). The CDR3 is 17 residues long. The CDR3 DNA sequence: TGTGCCAGTAGGTTCGGGACAGGGGAGTTCGGTCACACTGAAGCTTCCTTT. As protein: CASRFGTGEFGHTEASF.

This rearrangement joins TRBV12-3 or TRBV12-4 to TRBJ2-5; TRBD2 agrees at 14 bases. This CDR3 contains 15 residues. V shed 9 bases, J shed 0 bases, and the junction held 3 bases outside the gene matches. The DNA for the CDR3 is TGTGCCAGTGGGACTAGCGGGGGAAACCAAGAGACCCAGTACTTC. Encoded protein: CASGTSGGNQETQYF.

J is TRBJ2-1 and V is TRBV7-3, with TRBD2 matching 8 bases. CDR3 length equals 15 residues. Germline values: CDR1 SGHTA, CDR2 FQGTGA. With V trimmed by 1 base and J by 5 bases, 4 bases remained unmatched. The CDR3 region is CASSLIAGGHNEQFF. In DNA, the CDR3 is TGTGCCAGCAGCTTAATCGCGGGAGGCCACAATGAGCAGTTCTTC.

The rearrangement uses TRBV18 and TRBJ1-3; TRBD1 aligns across 7 bases. Germline V gene sequence: CDR1 KGHSH, CDR2 LQKENI. The CDR3 is 16 amino acids. Germline trimming cut 5 bases from V and 3 bases from J; bases unmatched to any gene: 10. The CDR3 loop reads CASSAASGGRGNTIYF. CDR3 bases: TGTGCCAGCTCAGCAGCTTCAGGGGGACGTGGAAACACCATATATTTT.

This clonotype was seen at least ten times. The V gene is TRBV7-8, the J gene TRBJ1-6, with D unresolved. Per the germline V gene, CDR1 is SGHVS and CDR2 is FQNEAQ. V dropped 1 base and J dropped 7 bases, with 11 bases sitting between them. The CDR3 has 15 residues. In DNA form, the CDR3 reads TGTGCCAGCAGCTTAGGAGTGCTACGGAATTCACCCCTCCACTTT. This sequence encodes CASSLGVLRNSPLHF.

This clonotype was counted many times. V is TRBV20-1 and J is TRBJ2-3; D possibly corresponds to TRBD2 (6 bases). Germline-derived CDR1 and CDR2 are DFQATT and SNEGSKA (reference sequence). Between the trimmed V and J ends, which lost 3 bases and 0 bases, there was a span of 13 bases. The CDR3 loop spans 15 amino acids. The CDR3 sequence: CSASWRDKSTDTQYF. Written as DNA, the CDR3 is TGCAGTGCTAGCTGGCGGGATAAAAGCACAGATACGCAGTATTTT.

This clonotype showed up many times. V is TRBV7-7 and J is TRBJ2-5; TRBD2 aligns across 10 bases. Germline assignment: CDR1 SSHAT and CDR2 FNYEAQ (reference sequence). This CDR3 contains 15 residues. J gave up 5 bases and V 5 bases, and 8 bases lay outside the gene matches. This CDR3 reads CASSPGTSATETQYF. The CDR3 bases are TGTGCCAGCAGCCCCGGGACTAGCGCGACGGAGACCCAGTACTTC.

This clonotype was detected many times. This chain connects TRBV3-1 to TRBJ2-2; no firm D call. The V end was cut by 3 bases, the J end by 7 bases, with 6 bases between. This CDR3 has 12 residues. From germline, CDR1 is LGHDT and CDR2 YNNKEL (reference sequence). CDR3 nucleotide sequence: TGTGCCAGCAGCCAGCCCGGCGGGGAGCTGTTTTTT. This gives the protein CASSQPGGELFF.

This clonotype has a count of ten or more. The chain carries TRBV3-1 and TRBJ2-4; TRBD1 aligns across 8 bases. The germline gives CDR1 LGHDT, CDR2 YNNKEL (reference sequence). V gave up 6 bases and J gave up 7 bases; unmatched junction bases: 8. There are 14 residues in the CDR3. The chain's CDR3 is CASSPGQGGNIQYF. The CDR3 region has the DNA TGTGCCAGCAGTCCAGGACAGGGTGGGAACATTCAGTACTTC.

The chain joins TRBV12-3 or TRBV12-4 to TRBJ2-2, with D possibly TRBD2 on 7 matching bases. The CDR3 contains 18 residues. Trimming shortened V by 4 bases and J by 6 bases, and 24 bases separated the two germline ends. CDR3 nucleotides: TGTGCCAGCAGTTCCGTACACCTACTAAGGGGGGGTGCCGGGGAGCTGTTTTTT. Amino acid sequence: CASSSVHLLRGGAGELFF.

This clonotype was found a few times. This chain connects TRBV10-3 to TRBJ2-1; TRBD2 is a possible D gene (6 bases). Trimming stripped 3 bases from V and 10 bases from J, with 13 bases between. The CDR3 covers 13 residues. Germline V gives CDR1 ENHRY, CDR2 SYGVKD. DNA of the CDR3: TGTGCCATCAGTGATTGGGGGGAAAGGGAGCAGTTCTTC. It codes for CAISDWGEREQFF.

This clonotype showed up many times. The V call is TRBV5-8, the J call TRBJ2-1; 11 bases agree with TRBD2. Germline V gives CDR1 SGHTS, CDR2 YDEGEE. V gave up 4 bases and J gave up 7 bases; unmatched junction bases: 10. The CDR3 is made up of 16 amino acids. For the CDR3, the DNA is TGTGCCAGCAGCATTACTAGCGGGAGACCCTTTAATGAGCAGTTCTTC. This codes for CASSITSGRPFNEQFF.

This chain connects TRBV5-1 to TRBJ2-4; D ambiguous. V lost 0 bases, J lost 0 bases, and 10 bases lay in between. Looked up from germline, CDR1 is SGHRS and CDR2 is YFSETQ. This CDR3 has 16 residues. The CDR3 loop is CASSLGDTLAKNIQYF. The CDR3 nucleotides are TGCGCCAGCAGCTTGGGGGATACGCTAGCCAAAAACATTCAGTACTTC.

This clonotype was counted at least ten times. V gene TRBV9 combines with J gene TRBJ1-5; weak D call: TRBD1 (5 bases). This CDR3 is built from 14 residues. Germline V gene lookup returns CDR1 SGDLS and CDR2 YYNGEE. V dropped 2 bases and J dropped 5 bases, with 11 bases sitting between them. In DNA form, the CDR3 reads TGTGCCAGCAGCGTTGACGAGGGGTATCAGCCCCAGCATTTT. Protein sequence: CASSVDEGYQPQHF.

This clonotype was seen ten or more times. This chain uses TRBV5-8 with TRBJ1-6; 8 bases agree with TRBD1. Looked up from germline, CDR1 is SGHTS and CDR2 is YDEGEE. Losses at the gene ends were 4 bases for V and 5 bases for J; bases not matched to a gene: 8. The CDR3 runs 16 residues. CDR3 protein: CASSPGTGHHNSPLHF. The CDR3 nucleotides are TGTGCCAGCAGCCCCGGGACAGGACATCATAATTCACCCCTCCACTTT.

This chain connects TRBV7-2 to TRBJ2-3; 8 bases fit TRBD2. The CDR3 loop spans 16 amino acids. The germline V gene has CDR1 SGHTA and CDR2 FQGNSA. The V and J ends lost 5 bases and 1 base, in that order; junction bases with no gene match: 8. The DNA of the CDR3 is TGTGCCAGCAGCACCCCCGGACTAGCCCGCACAGATACGCAGTATTTT. Amino acids: CASSTPGLARTDTQYF.

CDR3 coding DNA: TGCAGCGTTCAGGGCAGCTCTGGAAACACCATATATTTT. The encoded protein is CSVQGSSGNTIYF. The chain recombines TRBV29-1 with TRBJ1-3, with D maybe TRBD1 (5 bases). Trimming cost V 5 bases and J 0 bases, with 8 bases left between them. This CDR3 has 13 residues. Looked up from germline, CDR1 is SQVTM and CDR2 is ANQGSEA.

This clonotype has a count of ten or more. The chain has TRBV10-3 and TRBJ2-7; 7 positions match TRBD1. Germline-derived CDR1 and CDR2 are ENHRY and SYGVKD. This CDR3 has 17 amino acids. Unmatched junction bases numbered 13, after V lost 3 bases and J lost 2 bases. The CDR3 nucleotides are TGTGCCATCAGTGATTTTCCCGGACAGGTAACCGCCTACGAGCAGTACTTC. Its protein is CAISDFPGQVTAYEQYF.

This clonotype came up a few times. The chain combines TRBV4-1 with TRBJ2-1; TRBD1 or TRBD2 may be the D gene (5 bases each). V was shortened by 4 bases and J by 2 bases, with 18 bases between the two germline ends. CDR1 is MGHRA, CDR2 YSYEKL, per germline. This CDR3 is 17 amino acids long. The DNA of the CDR3 is TGCGCCAGCAGCCCCCCCTCCGGGCAGGGACCCTACAATGAGCAGTTCTTC. This encodes CASSPPSGQGPYNEQFF.

This clonotype was observed a few times. Here the CDR3 reads CASSLTITEAFF. The CDR3 region has the DNA TGTGCCAGCAGCTTGACGATCACTGAAGCTTTCTTT. The rearrangement uses TRBV5-5 and TRBJ1-1, with D unclear. The V gene lost 1 base and the J gene lost 4 bases, with 5 bases spanning the gap. The CDR3 consists of 12 residues. From germline, CDR1 is SGHKS and CDR2 YYEKEE (reference sequence).

This clonotype turned up a few times. The chain combines TRBV2 with TRBJ1-5; unclear D gene. V shed 5 bases and J shed 7 bases, with 9 bases lying between them. Germline loops: CDR1 SNHLY, CDR2 FYNNEI. This CDR3 comprises 12 residues. In DNA, the CDR3 is TGTGCCAGCAGTCCCAGCACCCAGCCCCAGCATTTT. Translated: CASSPSTQPQHF.

Turning to this clonotype: Since a much larger clone is just one base distant, this may be a read error. V usage is TRBV10-3 and J usage is TRBJ1-4; possible D gene TRBD1, 6 bases. With 5 bases removed from V and 3 bases from J, the gap between germline ends came to 10 bases. The CDR3 consists of 14 residues. Germline CDR1 is ENHRY and CDR2 is SYGVKD. The CDR3 protein is CAISKTGPNEKLFF. The CDR3 DNA follows: TGTGCCATCAGTAAGACAGGACCTAATGAAAAACTGTTTTTT.

In this sample, this clonotype turned up a few times. The genes are TRBV6-1 and TRBJ1-2; D unclear. Trimming cost V 1 base and J 2 bases, with 8 bases left between them. CDR1 is MNHNS and CDR2 is SASEGT in the germline V gene. The CDR3 has 14 residues. The chain's CDR3 is CASSEGKRNYGYTF. The CDR3 coding sequence is TGTGCCAGCAGTGAAGGGAAGAGAAACTATGGCTACACCTTC.

This clonotype was recorded many times. This chain links TRBV7-3 with TRBJ1-1; maybe TRBD1 (5 bases). The CDR3 runs to 14 residues. Germline V gene data show CDR1 as SGHTA and CDR2 as FQGTGA. V shed 4 bases and J shed 1 base, with 10 bases lying between them. This CDR3 is CASSYLGTNTEAFF. The CDR3 DNA reads as TGTGCCAGCAGCTATCTGGGGACGAACACTGAAGCTTTCTTT.

This clonotype has a count of ten or more. CDR3 in amino acids: CASSLGTSGISSYEQYF. In DNA form, the CDR3 reads TGTGCCAGCAGTTTGGGGACTAGCGGCATTAGCTCCTACGAGCAGTACTTC. The chain employs TRBV12-3 or TRBV12-4 and TRBJ2-7; 11 nucleotides agree with TRBD2. The CDR3 length is 17 residues. Trimming cost V 3 bases and J 0 bases; bases outside gene matches: 7.

This clonotype appeared many times. The chain has TRBV20-1 and TRBJ2-7, with D tentatively TRBD1 or TRBD2 (8 bases each). The CDR3 totals 15 residues. V was shortened by 5 bases and J by 3 bases, with 20 bases between the two germline ends. Germline V CDR1 and CDR2: DFQATT, SNEGSKA (reference sequence). The CDR3 DNA follows: TGCAGTGCTTCCGGGGGGGACAGGCTAAGCTACGAGCAGTACTTC. Its translation: CSASGGDRLSYEQYF.

In its sample, this clonotype was seen many times. The chain carries TRBV2 and TRBJ1-5, with D unclear. Germline lookup yields CDR1 SNHLY and CDR2 FYNNEI. This CDR3 is 15 amino acids long. With 4 bases removed from V and 2 bases from J, the gap between germline ends came to 12 bases. CDR3 bases: TGTGCCAGCAGTGCCCAGGCTAGGGGCAATCAGCCCCAGCATTTT. Its protein is CASSAQARGNQPQHF.

The V and J genes are TRBV20-1 and TRBJ2-4; perhaps TRBD2 as D (6 bases). Germline V gene sequence: CDR1 DFQATT, CDR2 SNEGSKA (reference sequence). The ends were cut back, 6 bases at V and 4 bases at J, with 13 bases in the middle. CDR3 length: 13 amino acids. In nucleotides, the CDR3 is TGCAGTGCCTATGACGGACTAAAAAACATTCAGTACTTC. Translating gives CSAYDGLKNIQYF.

V gene TRBV12-3 or TRBV12-4 combines with J gene TRBJ1-2; D unclear. V shed 7 bases and J shed 3 bases, with 15 bases lying between them. The CDR3 loop spans 14 amino acids. CDR3 protein: CASTPREADYGYTF. CDR3 bases: TGTGCCAGCACCCCCCGGGAGGCGGACTATGGCTACACCTTC.

CDR3 sequence (DNA): TGTGCCAGCAGCGTAGCGAGCGGGAGGGGGGAGACCCAGTACTTC. Translated: CASSVASGRGETQYF. J is TRBJ2-5 and V is TRBV9, with 10 bases aligning to TRBD2. After removal of 0 bases from V and 5 bases from J, the junction contained 4 bases not matched to a gene. Per germline, CDR1 SGDLS and CDR2 YYNGEE. The CDR3 consists of 15 residues.